This TCR beta chain was profiled in a study of CD8 T cells in ankylosing spondylitis. General study results and limits: Some motif variants were previously reported in reactive arthritis synovial fluid and blood. Significantly higher representation of disease-linked clones was reported for matched ankylosing spondylitis synovial fluid. Seemingly distinctive of ankylosing spondylitis blood was a TCR beta motif formed by eight highly homologous variants.

Preparation of TCR beta libraries was done by quantitative 5'-RACE with molecular barcodes. TCRdb independently ran MiXCR on the 5' RACE reads; one entry per CDR3 protein. The table records around 18,000 distinct CDR3 sequences, roughly 8% of them present only once. V lost 5 bases and J lost 6, with 18 bases in between. CDR3 length: 14 amino acids. The germline gives CDR1 SQVTM, CDR2 ANQGSEA. This clonotype has more than one count but fewer than ten. Antigen: not known. The sample comprised blood. The sequence came from a male donor with ankylosing spondylitis or in good health (not recorded which). The rearrangement uses TRBV29-1 and TRBJ2-3, with a tentative D call TRBD2 (6 bases). For the CDR3, the DNA is TGCAGCGTTAGTCTAGGACTATCCCGGGATACGCAGTATTTT. As protein: CSVSLGLSRDTQYF.